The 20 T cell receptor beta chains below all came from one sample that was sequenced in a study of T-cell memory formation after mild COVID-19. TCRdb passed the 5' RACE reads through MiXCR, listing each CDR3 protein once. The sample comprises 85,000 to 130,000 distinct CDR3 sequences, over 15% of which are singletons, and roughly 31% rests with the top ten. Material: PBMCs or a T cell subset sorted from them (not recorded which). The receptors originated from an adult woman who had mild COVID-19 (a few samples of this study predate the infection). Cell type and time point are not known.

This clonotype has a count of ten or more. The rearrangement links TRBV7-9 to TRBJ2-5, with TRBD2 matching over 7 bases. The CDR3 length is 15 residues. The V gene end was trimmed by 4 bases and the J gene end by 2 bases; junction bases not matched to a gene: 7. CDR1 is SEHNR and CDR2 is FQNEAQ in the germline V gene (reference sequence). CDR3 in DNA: TGTGCCAGCAGCTCACCTTATAGCGGGCAAGAGACCCAGTACTTC. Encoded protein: CASSSPYSGQETQYF.

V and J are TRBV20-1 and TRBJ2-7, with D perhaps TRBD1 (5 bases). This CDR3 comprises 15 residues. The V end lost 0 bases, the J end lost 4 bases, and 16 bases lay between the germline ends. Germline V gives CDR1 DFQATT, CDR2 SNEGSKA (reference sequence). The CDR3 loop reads CSARDRITGTYEQYF. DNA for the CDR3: TGCAGTGCTAGAGATCGTATAACAGGTACTTACGAGCAGTACTTC.

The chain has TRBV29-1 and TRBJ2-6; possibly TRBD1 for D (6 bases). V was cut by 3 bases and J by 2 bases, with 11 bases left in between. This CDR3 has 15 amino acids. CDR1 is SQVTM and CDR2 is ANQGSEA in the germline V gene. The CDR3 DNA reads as TGCAGCGTTGAGATAGAGGGGGCTGGGGCCAACGTCCTGACTTTC. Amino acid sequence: CSVEIEGAGANVLTF.

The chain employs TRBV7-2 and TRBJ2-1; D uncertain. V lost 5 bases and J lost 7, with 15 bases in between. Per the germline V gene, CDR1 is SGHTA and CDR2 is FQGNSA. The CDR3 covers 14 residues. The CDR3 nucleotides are TGTGCCAGCAGCCTATGGACCGCCTCGAATGAGCAGTTCTTC. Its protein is CASSLWTASNEQFF.

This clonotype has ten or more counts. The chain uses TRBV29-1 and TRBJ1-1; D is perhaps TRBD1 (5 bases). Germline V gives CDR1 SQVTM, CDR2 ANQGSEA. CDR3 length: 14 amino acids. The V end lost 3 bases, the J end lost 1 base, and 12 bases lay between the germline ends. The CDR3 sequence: CSVDPGTANTEAFF. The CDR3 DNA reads TGCAGCGTTGATCCAGGGACGGCGAACACTGAAGCTTTCTTT.

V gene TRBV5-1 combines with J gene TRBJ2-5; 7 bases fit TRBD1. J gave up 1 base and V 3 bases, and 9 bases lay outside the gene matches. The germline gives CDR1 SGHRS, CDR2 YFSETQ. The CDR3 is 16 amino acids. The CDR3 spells CASSSTGQGSQETQYF. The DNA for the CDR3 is TGCGCCAGCAGCTCGACAGGGCAGGGGAGCCAAGAGACCCAGTACTTC.

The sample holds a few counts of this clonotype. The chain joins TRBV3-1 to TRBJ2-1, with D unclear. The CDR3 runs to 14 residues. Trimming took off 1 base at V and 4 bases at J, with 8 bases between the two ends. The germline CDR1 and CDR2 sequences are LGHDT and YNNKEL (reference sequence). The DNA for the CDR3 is TGTGCCAGCAGCCAAGCGGCGGAATACAATGAGCAGTTCTTC. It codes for CASSQAAEYNEQFF.

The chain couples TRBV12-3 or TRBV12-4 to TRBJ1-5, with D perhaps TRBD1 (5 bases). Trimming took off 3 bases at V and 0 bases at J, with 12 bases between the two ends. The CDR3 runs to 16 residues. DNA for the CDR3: TGTGCCAGCAGTTTGGCAGGTGGGGGTAGCAATCAGCCCCAGCATTTT. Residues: CASSLAGGGSNQPQHF.

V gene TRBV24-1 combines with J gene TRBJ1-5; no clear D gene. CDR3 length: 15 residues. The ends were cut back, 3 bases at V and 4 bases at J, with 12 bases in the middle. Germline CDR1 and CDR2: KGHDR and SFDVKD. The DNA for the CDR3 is TGTGCCACCAGTGATACCGAGGGCCCGAATCAGCCCCAGCATTTT. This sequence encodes CATSDTEGPNQPQHF.

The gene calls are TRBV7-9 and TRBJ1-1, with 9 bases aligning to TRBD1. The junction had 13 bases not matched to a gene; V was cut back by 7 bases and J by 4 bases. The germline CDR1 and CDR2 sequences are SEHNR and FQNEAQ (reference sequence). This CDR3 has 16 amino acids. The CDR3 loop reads CASISGTGSLGTEAFF. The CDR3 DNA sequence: TGTGCCAGCATTTCAGGGACAGGGAGTTTAGGCACTGAAGCTTTCTTT.

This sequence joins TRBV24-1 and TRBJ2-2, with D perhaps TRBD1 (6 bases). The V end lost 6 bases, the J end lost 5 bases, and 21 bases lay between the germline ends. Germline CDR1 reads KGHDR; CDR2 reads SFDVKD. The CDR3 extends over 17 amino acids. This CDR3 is CATSSLTLTGGTGELFF. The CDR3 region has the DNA TGTGCCACCAGTTCTCTCACTTTGACAGGAGGAACCGGGGAGCTGTTTTTT.

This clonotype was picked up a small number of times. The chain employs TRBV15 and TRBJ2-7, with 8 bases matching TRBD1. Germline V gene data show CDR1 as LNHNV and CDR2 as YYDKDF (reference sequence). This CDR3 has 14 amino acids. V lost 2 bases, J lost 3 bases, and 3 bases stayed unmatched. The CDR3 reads CATSRPDRVYEQYF. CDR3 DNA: TGTGCCACCAGCAGACCGGACAGGGTCTACGAGCAGTACTTC.

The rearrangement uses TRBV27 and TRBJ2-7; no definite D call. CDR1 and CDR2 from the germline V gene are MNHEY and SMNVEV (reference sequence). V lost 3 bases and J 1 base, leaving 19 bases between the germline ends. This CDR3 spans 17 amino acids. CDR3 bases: TGTGCCAGCAGTTTTTTTCCTTCGGGCCCCCGGTCCTACGAGCAGTACTTC. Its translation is CASSFFPSGPRSYEQYF.

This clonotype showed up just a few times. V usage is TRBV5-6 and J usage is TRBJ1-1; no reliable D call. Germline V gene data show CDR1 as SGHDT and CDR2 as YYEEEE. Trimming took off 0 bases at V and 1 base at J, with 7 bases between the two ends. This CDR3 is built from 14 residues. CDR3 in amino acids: CASSLGAGNTEAFF. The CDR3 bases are TGTGCCAGCAGCTTGGGGGCGGGGAACACTGAAGCTTTCTTT.

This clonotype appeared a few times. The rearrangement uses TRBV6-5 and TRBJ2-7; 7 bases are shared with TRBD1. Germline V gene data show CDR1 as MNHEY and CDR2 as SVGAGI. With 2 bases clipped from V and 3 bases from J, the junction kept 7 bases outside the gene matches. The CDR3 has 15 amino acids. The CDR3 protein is CASSYARQGFYEQYF. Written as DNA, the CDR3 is TGTGCCAGCAGTTACGCCCGACAGGGCTTCTACGAGCAGTACTTC.

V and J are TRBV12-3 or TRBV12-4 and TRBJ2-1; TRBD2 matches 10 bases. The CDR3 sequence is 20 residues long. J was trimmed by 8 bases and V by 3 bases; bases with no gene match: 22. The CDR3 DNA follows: TGTGCCAGCAGTTTCATTACAGGGACGGAGAAGCGGGAGGGCCTCGATGAGCAGTTCTTC. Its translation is CASSFITGTEKREGLDEQFF.

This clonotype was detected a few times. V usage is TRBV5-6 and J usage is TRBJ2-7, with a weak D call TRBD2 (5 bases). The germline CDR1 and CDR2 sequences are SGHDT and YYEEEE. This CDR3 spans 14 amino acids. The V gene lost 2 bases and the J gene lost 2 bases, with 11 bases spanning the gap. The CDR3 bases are TGTGCCAGCAGCTTAAGAGAGAGGGCCTACGAGCAGTACTTC. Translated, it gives CASSLRERAYEQYF.

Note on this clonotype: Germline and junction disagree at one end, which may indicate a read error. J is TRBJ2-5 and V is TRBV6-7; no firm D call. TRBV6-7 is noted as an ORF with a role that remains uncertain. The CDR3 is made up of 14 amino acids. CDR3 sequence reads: CAGSLAGEQETQYF. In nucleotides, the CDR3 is TGTGCCGGCAGCCTTGCCGGCGAGCAAGAGACCCAGTACTTC.

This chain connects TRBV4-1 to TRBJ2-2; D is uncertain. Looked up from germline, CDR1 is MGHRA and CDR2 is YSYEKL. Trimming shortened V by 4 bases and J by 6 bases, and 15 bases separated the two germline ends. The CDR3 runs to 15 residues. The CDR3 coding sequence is TGCGCCAGCAGCCTGATTGCCGGGCCCGCCGGGGAGCTGTTTTTT. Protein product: CASSLIAGPAGELFF.

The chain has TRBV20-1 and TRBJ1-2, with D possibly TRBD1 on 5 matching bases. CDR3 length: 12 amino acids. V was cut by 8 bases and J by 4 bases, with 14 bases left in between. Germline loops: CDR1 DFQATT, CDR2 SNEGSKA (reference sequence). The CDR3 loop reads CSLRDGPYGYTF. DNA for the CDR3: TGCAGTCTCCGGGACGGCCCCTATGGCTACACCTTC.